Listed here are 3 T cell receptor beta chains from one sample, sequenced in a study of cytomegalovirus exposure and HLA in healthy donors. Sequencing used immunoSEQ multiplex PCR; TCRdb keeps in-frame clones, though not all of them. The sample lists 95,000 to 150,000 clones, 94% occurring once. The sequencing input was PBMCs. These receptors came from a woman aged 18-35 years in good health and CMV-seronegative.

The V call is TRBV30, the J call TRBJ2-1; a weak D match, TRBD2 (6 bases). The CDR3 covers 13 residues. V was cut by 8 bases and J by 2 bases, with 13 bases left in between. CDR1 is GTSNPN, CDR2 SVGIG, per germline (reference sequence). CDR3 residues: CAVTRGTYNEQFF. The DNA of the CDR3 is TGTGCCGTGACTAGGGGTACCTACAATGAGCAGTTCTTC. Variable domain in full (rest from reference TRBV30 and TRBJ2-1): SQTIHQWPATLVQPVGSPLSLECTVEGTSNPNLYWYRQAAGRGLQLLFYSVGIGQISSEVPQNLSASRPQDRQFILSSKKLLLSDSGFYLCAVTRGTYNEQFFGPGTRLTVL.

CDR3 amino acids: CASSPKTGATTGELFF. The DNA for the CDR3 is TGTGCCAGCAGCCCGAAGACAGGGGCCACCACCGGGGAGCTGTTTTTT. The chain combines TRBV7-9 with TRBJ2-2, with 8 bases matching TRBD1. This CDR3 comprises 16 residues. The V gene's germline CDR1 is SEHNR and CDR2 FQNEAQ (reference sequence). Unmatched junction bases numbered 9, after V lost 5 bases and J lost 4 bases.

This chain connects TRBV6-1 to TRBJ1-3; a possible D gene is TRBD1 (5 bases). Trimming cost V 1 base and J 7 bases, with 17 bases left between them. Germline assignment: CDR1 MNHNS and CDR2 SASEGT. The CDR3 has 16 amino acids. DNA for the CDR3: TGTGCCAGCAGTGAAGAGCCCCACAAGGGGAGGAACACCATATATTTT. Amino acid sequence: CASSEEPHKGRNTIYF.